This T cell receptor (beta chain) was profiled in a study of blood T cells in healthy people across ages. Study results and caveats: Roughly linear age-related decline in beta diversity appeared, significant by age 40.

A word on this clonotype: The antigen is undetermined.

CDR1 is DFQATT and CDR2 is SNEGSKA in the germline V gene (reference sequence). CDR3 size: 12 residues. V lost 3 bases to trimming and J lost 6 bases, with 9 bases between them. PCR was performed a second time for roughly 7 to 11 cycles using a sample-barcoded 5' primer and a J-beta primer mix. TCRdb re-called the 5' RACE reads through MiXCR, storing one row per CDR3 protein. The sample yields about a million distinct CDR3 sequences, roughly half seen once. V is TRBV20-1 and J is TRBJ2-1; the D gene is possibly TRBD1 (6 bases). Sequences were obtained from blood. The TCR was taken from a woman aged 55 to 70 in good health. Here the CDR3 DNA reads TGCAGTGCTAGGTACAGGGCCAATGAGCAGTTCTTC. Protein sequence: CSARYRANEQFF.